One and the same sample provided the 21 T cell receptor beta chains below, sequenced in a study of blood T cell repertoires in COVID-19. The data were produced by immunoSEQ multiplex PCR, yet TCRdb's version contains in-frame clones alone and is incomplete. This table has roughly 220,000 clones, approximately 81% appearing once. The sequencing sample was made of peripheral blood. These receptors were taken from a man aged 30 to 39 with active or convalescent COVID-19.

The chain combines TRBV5-5 with TRBJ2-3; D unresolved. There are 15 residues in the CDR3. V was cut by 4 bases and J by 1 base, with 13 bases left in between. The germline CDR1 and CDR2 sequences are SGHKS and YYEKEE (reference sequence). CDR3 sequence: CASSPRSPGTDTQYF. The CDR3 region has the DNA TGTGCCAGCAGCCCCCGCTCCCCAGGCACAGATACGCAGTATTTT.

The J gene is TRBJ1-1, the V gene TRBV10-1; D unclear. With 2 bases removed from V and 0 bases from J, the gap between germline ends came to 13 bases. The V gene's germline CDR1 is WNHNN and CDR2 SYGVQD (reference sequence). The CDR3 runs 16 residues. The CDR3 nucleotides read TGCGCCAGCAGTGAGGACCCCCCCGGGTTGAACACTGAAGCTTTCTTT. Its protein is CASSEDPPGLNTEAFF.

The chain carries TRBV7-9 and TRBJ2-5, with D perhaps matching TRBD1 (6 bases). Trimming took 2 bases from V and 5 from J, leaving 15 bases between them. The length of the CDR3 is 15 residues. Germline CDR1 is SEHNR and CDR2 is FQNEAQ (reference sequence). DNA for the CDR3: TGTGCCAGCAGCTTACCGCAGGGGCAGGGGGAGACCCAGTACTTC. Encoded protein: CASSLPQGQGETQYF.

V gene TRBV9 combines with J gene TRBJ2-1, with 13 bases that match TRBD2. V was clipped by 3 bases and J by 2 bases; unmatched bases: 2. Germline CDR1 and CDR2: SGDLS and YYNGEE. The CDR3 has 16 residues. In nucleotides, the CDR3 is TGTGCCAGCAGCGACACTAGCGGGGGGGCCTACAATGAGCAGTTCTTC. Its protein is CASSDTSGGAYNEQFF.

The rearrangement links TRBV24-1 to TRBJ2-7; TRBD2 might be the D (6 bases). The germline V and J ends were trimmed by 3 bases and 7 bases, with 12 bases remaining between them. The CDR3 extends over 13 amino acids. CDR1 is KGHDR and CDR2 is SFDVKD in the germline V gene. The CDR3 loop is CATSDRRAMEQYF. DNA for the CDR3: TGTGCCACCAGTGATCGGAGGGCCATGGAGCAGTACTTC.

J is TRBJ1-2 and V is TRBV30; D unclear. The germline V and J ends were trimmed by 4 bases and 4 bases, with 10 bases remaining between them. The germline V gene has CDR1 GTSNPN and CDR2 SVGIG (reference sequence). This CDR3 has 12 amino acids. The CDR3: CAWTPGVYGYTF. DNA of the CDR3: TGTGCCTGGACCCCGGGAGTCTATGGCTACACCTTC.

The chain employs TRBV4-1 and TRBJ2-5; unclear D gene. The CDR3 is made up of 14 amino acids. Trimming shortened V by 0 bases and J by 4 bases, and 9 bases separated the two germline ends. Germline loops: CDR1 MGHRA, CDR2 YSYEKL. CDR3 residues: CASSQEATGETQYF. The CDR3 nucleotides are TGCGCCAGCAGCCAAGAAGCAACTGGAGAGACCCAGTACTTC.

The chain couples TRBV7-3 to TRBJ1-2; TRBD1 might be the D (6 bases). The germline gives CDR1 SGHTA, CDR2 FQGTGA. V was pared by 1 base and J by 4 bases, with 10 bases between. CDR3 size: 14 residues. For the CDR3, the DNA is TGTGCCAGCAGCTTAAGGGGGCGGACCTATGGCTACACCTTC. Translated: CASSLRGRTYGYTF.

V and J are TRBV11-2 and TRBJ2-5; the D gene is possibly TRBD2 (5 bases). V lost 5 bases, J lost 5 bases, and 15 bases lay in between. CDR3 length: 14 amino acids. Germline CDR1 and CDR2: SGHAT and FQNNGV. The DNA for the CDR3 is TGTGCCAGCAGCCGATTGCGGGCCCTGGAGACCCAGTACTTC. Amino acid sequence: CASSRLRALETQYF.

This sequence joins TRBV10-3 and TRBJ1-1; maybe TRBD1 (5 bases). The germline V gene encodes CDR1 ENHRY and CDR2 SYGVKD. The CDR3 covers 14 residues. Trimming removed 3 bases at V and 5 bases at J, with 13 bases between. CDR3 nucleotides: TGTGCCATCAGTGATACTCGGGCAGGGACTGAAGCTTTCTTT. Protein: CAISDTRAGTEAFF.

This chain uses TRBV5-1 with TRBJ1-1; TRBD1 matches 8 bases. This CDR3 has 15 amino acids. V shed 4 bases, J shed 4 bases, and the junction held 9 bases outside the gene matches. Germline V gene data show CDR1 as SGHRS and CDR2 as YFSETQ. The CDR3 here is CASSPGQAGTTEAFF. In nucleotides, the CDR3 is TGCGCCAGCAGCCCGGGACAGGCGGGGACCACTGAAGCTTTCTTT.

In its sample, this clone was seen once. This chain uses TRBV28 with TRBJ1-5, with 9 bases fitting TRBD1. This CDR3 region has 13 residues. Germline CDR1 and CDR2: MDHEN and SYDVKM. Trimming cost V 8 bases and J 3 bases; bases outside gene matches: 2. CDR3 loop: CASGQGINQPQHF. The CDR3, as DNA: TGTGCCAGCGGACAGGGGATCAATCAGCCCCAGCATTTT.

The V and J genes are TRBV28 and TRBJ1-3, with D unresolved. Germline-derived CDR1 and CDR2 are MDHEN and SYDVKM. V lost 6 bases and J lost 4, with 13 bases in between. CDR3 size: 14 residues. The DNA of the CDR3 is TGTGCCAGCAGGATTGGAGTTGGGGGAAACACCATATATTTT. Its translation is CASRIGVGGNTIYF.

V usage is TRBV24-1 and J usage is TRBJ1-2; 10 bases fit TRBD1. The CDR3 has 16 residues. In germline, CDR1 is KGHDR, CDR2 SFDVKD. J gave up 4 bases and V 2 bases, and 6 bases lay outside the gene matches. Here the CDR3 DNA reads TGTGCCACCAGTGATTCGACAGGGGGCAGTATCTATGGCTACACCTTC. It codes for CATSDSTGGSIYGYTF.

CDR3 sequence reads: CASSATSRSTDTQYF. Here the CDR3 DNA reads TGTGCCAGCAGCGCTACTAGCCGAAGCACAGATACGCAGTATTTT. V is TRBV7-2 and J is TRBJ2-3, with D perhaps TRBD2 (6 bases). Germline loops: CDR1 SGHTA, CDR2 FQGNSA. This CDR3 is 15 amino acids long. The V end lost 5 bases, the J end lost 0 bases, and 12 bases lay between the germline ends.

The chain has TRBV2 and TRBJ1-5; D remains ambiguous. The CDR3 is made up of 17 amino acids. The germline CDR1 and CDR2 sequences are SNHLY and FYNNEI. V lost 3 bases and J lost 4, with 19 bases in between. CDR3 nucleotides: TGTGCCAGCAGTGACCCTCGGGAGTATCTAGGGAATCAGCCCCAGCATTTT. Its protein product is CASSDPREYLGNQPQHF.

The V and J genes are TRBV7-2 and TRBJ1-4; D is ambiguous. With 3 bases removed from V and 5 bases from J, the gap between germline ends came to 7 bases. Germline values: CDR1 SGHTA, CDR2 FQGNSA. The CDR3 has 13 residues. CDR3 nucleotides: TGTGCCAGCAGCTTGCAGGAAAATGAAAAACTGTTTTTT. It translates to CASSLQENEKLFF.

This chain connects TRBV7-9 to TRBJ1-1; D remains ambiguous. The CDR3 totals 14 residues. Looked up from germline, CDR1 is SEHNR and CDR2 is FQNEAQ (reference sequence). V dropped 2 bases and J dropped 1 base, with 8 bases sitting between them. CDR3 DNA: TGTGCCAGCAGCTTATCACCTAAGAACACTGAAGCTTTCTTT. This translates into CASSLSPKNTEAFF.

The chain employs TRBV10-2 and TRBJ1-6; tentatively, D is TRBD1 (6 bases). Trimming cost V 5 bases and J 9 bases, with 14 bases left between them. Germline CDR1 is WSHSY and CDR2 is SAAADI. This CDR3 is 14 amino acids long. The CDR3 reads CASSTQGTLSPLHF. The CDR3 nucleotides are TGCGCCAGCAGTACACAGGGTACCCTTTCACCCCTCCACTTT.

The chain links TRBV6-5 to TRBJ2-5; possible D gene TRBD1, 6 bases. This CDR3 has 15 residues. Germline values: CDR1 MNHEY, CDR2 SVGAGI. The V gene lost 6 bases and the J gene lost 7 bases, with 21 bases spanning the gap. This chain's CDR3 is CASRRGTPEGGTQYF. The CDR3 DNA is TGTGCCAGCAGAAGAGGGACGCCGGAAGGGGGGACCCAGTACTTC.

V and J are TRBV2 and TRBJ1-1, with unresolved D. The CDR3 is 14 residues long. Germline lookup yields CDR1 SNHLY and CDR2 FYNNEI. Trimming shortened V by 5 bases and J by 6 bases, and 16 bases separated the two germline ends. The CDR3 is CASSQHVQYAEAFF. The CDR3 nucleotides read TGTGCCAGCAGTCAACACGTCCAGTACGCTGAAGCTTTCTTT.